The source of this TCR beta chain is a study of blood T cell repertoires in COVID-19. Study-wide background: T cells, B-cell-depleted T cells, or PBMCs supplied cDNA or gDNA.

Sequencing was performed with immunoSEQ multiplex PCR; in TCRdb, only in-frame clones are kept and a portion is missing. The table records 90,000 to 150,000 clones, roughly 80% of them present only once. This clone was recorded once. The CDR3 extends over 14 amino acids. Trimming stripped 0 bases from V and 8 bases from J, with 11 bases between. Germline V CDR1 and CDR2: SGHTA, FQGTGA. Sequences were obtained from peripheral blood. The receptor comes from a man aged 70-80 years with acute or convalescent COVID-19. The V gene is TRBV7-3, the J gene TRBJ2-1, with D possibly TRBD2 on 6 matching bases. CDR3 nucleotides: TGTGCCAGCAGCTTAACCGGGAGTTTTGATGAGCAGTTCTTC. Amino acids: CASSLTGSFDEQFF.